This TCR beta chain was sequenced in a study of identifying expanded T cells in peripheral blood. Study results and caveats: Over about two and four weeks, about 15 and 19 clones changed, versus around 1.2 between replicates.

The data were produced by immunoSEQ multiplex PCR, yet TCRdb's version contains in-frame clones alone and is incomplete. The table records tens of thousands of clones, roughly 84% of them present only once. Collection occurred without any documented infections or immune events in donors. Of note for this clone: Its antigen is as yet unknown.

CDR1 LGHNT and CDR2 FRNRAP come from the germline V gene. CDR3 size: 19 residues. Trimming took 0 bases from V and 4 from J; bases not matched to a gene: 9. This clonotype was sampled from a person aged 18 to 75 in good health. Sequenced sample: blood. The chain uses TRBV12-5 and TRBJ2-2, with TRBD2 identical over 12 bases. For the CDR3, the DNA is TGTGCTAGTGGTTTGGTACGCCTAGCGGGAGGGCCGGGCACCGGGGAGCTGTTTTTT. It specifies CASGLVRLAGGPGTGELFF.